This T cell receptor (beta chain) was recovered during a study of blood T cell repertoires in COVID-19. Assay: immunoSEQ multiplex PCR; the TCRdb copy retains only in-frame clones and omits some. In the table there are about 170,000 clones, approximately 81% of which are singletons. CDR1 is SNHLY, CDR2 FYNNEI, per germline. The CDR3 is made up of 15 amino acids. V dropped 6 bases and J dropped 10; count of bases not matched to a gene: 10. The receptor's source is a man aged 18 to 30 with active or convalescent COVID-19. Sequencing was performed on peripheral blood. The chain carries TRBV2 and TRBJ2-1; 12 bases map to TRBD2. CDR3 protein: CASRRLAGVPKEQFF. The CDR3 DNA reads TGTGCCAGCAGGAGACTAGCGGGAGTTCCCAAAGAGCAGTTCTTC. The whole variable domain, remainder taken from reference TRBV2 and TRBJ2-1, is EPEVTQTPSHQVTQMGQEVILRCVPISNHLYFYWYRQILGQKVEFLVSFYNNEISEKSEIFDDQFSVERPDGSNFTLKIRSTKLEDSAMYFCASRRLAGVPKEQFFGPGTRLTVL.